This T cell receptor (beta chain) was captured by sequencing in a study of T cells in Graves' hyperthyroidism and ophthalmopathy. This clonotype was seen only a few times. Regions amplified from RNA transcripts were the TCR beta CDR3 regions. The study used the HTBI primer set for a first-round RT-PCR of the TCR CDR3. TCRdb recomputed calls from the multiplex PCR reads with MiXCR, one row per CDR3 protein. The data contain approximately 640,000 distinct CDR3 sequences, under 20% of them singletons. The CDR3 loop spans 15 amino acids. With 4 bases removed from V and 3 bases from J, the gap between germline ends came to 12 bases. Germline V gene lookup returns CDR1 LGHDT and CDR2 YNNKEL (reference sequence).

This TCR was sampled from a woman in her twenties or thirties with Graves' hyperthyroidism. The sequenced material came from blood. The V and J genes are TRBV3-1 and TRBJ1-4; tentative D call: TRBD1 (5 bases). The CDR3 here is CASSPRLGANEKLFF. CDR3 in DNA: TGTGCCAGCAGCCCTCGTTTAGGGGCTAATGAAAAACTGTTTTTT.